This section outlines one TCR beta chain sequence together with its context. The antigen is not known. Per germline, CDR1 MNHEY and CDR2 SMNVEV (reference sequence). Trimming took off 3 bases at V and 5 bases at J, with 16 bases between the two ends. The CDR3 runs 15 residues. The entry originates in a study of cytomegalovirus exposure and HLA in healthy donors. Study results and caveats: An ancestry cluster, one associated with Asian ancestry, reportedly showed fewer N-insertions than the roughly 610-donor mean in a later analysis.

PCR employed 60 Vbeta and 13 Jbeta primers. Profiling relied on immunoSEQ multiplex PCR, and the TCRdb table lists in-frame clones only, not all of them. The sample includes 85,000 to 120,000 clones, 60% to 75% seen only once; the top ten take 2.5% to 3%. The material sequenced was PBMCs. This receptor was identified in a male donor in good health and CMV-seropositive. The rearrangement joins TRBV27 to TRBJ1-1, with D possibly matching TRBD1 (6 bases). CDR3 nucleotides: TGTGCCAGCAGTTTGAATTGGGGGCGATGGACTGAAGCTTTCTTT. This gives the protein CASSLNWGRWTEAFF.